The T cell receptor (beta chain) under discussion was sequenced for a study of Graves' ophthalmopathy and Graves' hyperthyroidism. This clonotype was counted many times. Exclusion criteria comprised other autoimmune diseases, uncontrolled infections, pregnancy or lactation in patients. The authors used Ficoll-Paque density gradient centrifugation to separate PBMCs. The input was 7.5 to 10 ml of fresh peripheral blood. The TCR beta CDR3 regions underwent amplification from RNA transcripts. Second-round multiplex PCR came after first-round RT-PCR with HTBI primers. TCRdb re-derived calls from the multiplex PCR reads in MiXCR, one entry per CDR3 protein. This sample carries about 220,000 distinct CDR3 sequences, roughly 21% of them seen once, and the ten largest clones take around 40%. V was clipped by 1 base and J by 3 bases, with 13 bases between them. Per germline, CDR1 DFQATT and CDR2 SNEGSKA (reference sequence). The CDR3 runs 14 residues.

The V and J genes are TRBV20-1 and TRBJ2-7; perhaps TRBD1 as D (5 bases). This TCR derives from a woman aged 50 to 60 with Graves' ophthalmopathy. Input material: peripheral blood. As DNA, the CDR3 is TGCAGTGCTAGAGTTCCGACAGCCCTCTACGAGCAGTACTTC. Translating gives CSARVPTALYEQYF.